The rows below give T cell receptor beta chains drawn from one sample of a study of T cell responses to AZD1222 COVID-19 vaccine. Sequencing used immunoSEQ multiplex PCR; TCRdb keeps in-frame clones, though not all of them. This table holds about 130,000 clones, over 90% found once. The sample consisted of peripheral blood, taken on day 0 of AZD1222 vaccination. The receptors come from an adult in good health. The CDR3 runs from the conserved cysteine through the conserved F or W. The order of the fields is D gene, clone size, J gene, V gene, CDR3 DNA, CDR3 protein. A D gene is named only where the DNA matches it firmly. The size of a clone is reported for some rows only, either as once, few or many, or as a class for expanded clones.

D: -
size: -
J: TRBJ1-3
V: TRBV5-1
DNA: TGCGCCAGCAGCTCCGGTCCGGACAGTTTATCTGGAAACACCATATATTTT
CDR3: CASSSGPDSLSGNTIYF

D: TRBD1
size: -
J: TRBJ2-1
V: TRBV19
DNA: TGTGCCAGTAGTATCACAGGGGGACTCTACAATGAGCAGTTCTTC
CDR3: CASSITGGLYNEQFF

D: -
size: -
J: TRBJ1-1
V: TRBV27
DNA: TGTGCCAGCAGTCCCTTCCGGGGCCGGGGCCCTGAAGCTTTCTTT
CDR3: CASSPFRGRGPEAFF

D: TRBD1
size: -
J: TRBJ2-7
V: TRBV30
DNA: TGTGCCTGGAGTACTGCATACCAGGGGGCTTACGAGCAGTACTTC
CDR3: CAWSTAYQGAYEQYF

D: -
size: -
J: TRBJ2-1
V: TRBV19
DNA: TGTGCCAGTAGTATAGATCGCCAGGTCTCCTACAATGAGCAGTTCTTC
CDR3: CASSIDRQVSYNEQFF

D: TRBD2
size: -
J: TRBJ2-3
V: TRBV12-5
DNA: TGTGCTAGTGGCCCCTTAGCGGGGAACACAGATACGCAGTATTTT
CDR3: CASGPLAGNTDTQYF

D: TRBD2
size: -
J: TRBJ2-3
V: TRBV10-3
DNA: TGTGCCATCAGTGATCTAGCGGGGGGGCAAGATACGCAGTATTTT
CDR3: CAISDLAGGQDTQYF

D: TRBD1
size: once
J: TRBJ1-2
V: TRBV5-1
DNA: TGCGCCAGCCGAGGGCAGGGGGCTTACTATGGCTACACCTTC
CDR3: CASRGQGAYYGYTF

D: -
size: -
J: TRBJ1-1
V: TRBV12-5
DNA: TGTGCTAGTGGTCATGGACGGCAGAACGAAGCTTTCTTT
CDR3: CASGHGRQNEAFF

D: -
size: -
J: TRBJ1-1
V: TRBV29-1
DNA: TGCAGCGCCGGTGGCCTCTGGGGGAACACTGAAGCTTTCTTT
CDR3: CSAGGLWGNTEAFF

D: TRBD2
size: -
J: TRBJ2-1
V: TRBV5-6
DNA: TGTGCCAGCAGCTTGGGACTAGCGGTCTACAATGAGCAGTTCTTC
CDR3: CASSLGLAVYNEQFF

D: -
size: -
J: TRBJ2-3
V: TRBV6-2/TRBV6-3
DNA: TGTGCCAGCAGCCGGGATAGCACAGATACGCAGTATTTT
CDR3: CASSRDSTDTQYF

D: TRBD1
size: -
J: TRBJ1-5
V: TRBV4-1
DNA: TGCGCCAGCAGCCAAGCAGGGGGCGCGGGACAGCCCCAGCATTTT
CDR3: CASSQAGGAGQPQHF

D: -
size: -
J: TRBJ1-4
V: TRBV5-1
DNA: TGCGCCAGCAGCTTCCTTGGGGTTTCTAATGAAAAACTGTTTTTT
CDR3: CASSFLGVSNEKLFF

D: TRBD1
size: few
J: TRBJ2-1
V: TRBV5-1
DNA: TGCGCCAGCAGCCCTGGCAGTGTGAGGGGGCGACAGTTCTTC
CDR3: CASSPGSVRGRQFF

D: -
size: -
J: TRBJ2-2
V: TRBV5-6
DNA: TGTGCCAGCAGCCGGATTGTGAGTTTTAACGGGGAGCTGTTTTTT
CDR3: CASSRIVSFNGELFF

D: -
size: -
J: TRBJ2-3
V: TRBV2
DNA: TGTGCCAGCAGAATTAGGGGGACCCGGGAGAGCACAGATACGCAGTATTTT
CDR3: CASRIRGTRESTDTQYF

D: -
size: -
J: TRBJ1-1
V: TRBV9
DNA: TGTGCCAGCAGCGTAGATTTCAGGGGCACTGAAGCTTTCTTT
CDR3: CASSVDFRGTEAFF

D: TRBD1
size: -
J: TRBJ1-2
V: TRBV3-1/TRBV3-2
DNA: TGTGCCAGCAGCGGAACACAGGGGGCTCTTGGCTACACCTTC
CDR3: CASSGTQGALGYTF

D: -
size: -
J: TRBJ1-1
V: TRBV5-1
DNA: TGCGCCAGCAGCTTAGGTCAGGGGTGGGTGAACACTGAAGCTTTCTTT
CDR3: CASSLGQGWVNTEAFF